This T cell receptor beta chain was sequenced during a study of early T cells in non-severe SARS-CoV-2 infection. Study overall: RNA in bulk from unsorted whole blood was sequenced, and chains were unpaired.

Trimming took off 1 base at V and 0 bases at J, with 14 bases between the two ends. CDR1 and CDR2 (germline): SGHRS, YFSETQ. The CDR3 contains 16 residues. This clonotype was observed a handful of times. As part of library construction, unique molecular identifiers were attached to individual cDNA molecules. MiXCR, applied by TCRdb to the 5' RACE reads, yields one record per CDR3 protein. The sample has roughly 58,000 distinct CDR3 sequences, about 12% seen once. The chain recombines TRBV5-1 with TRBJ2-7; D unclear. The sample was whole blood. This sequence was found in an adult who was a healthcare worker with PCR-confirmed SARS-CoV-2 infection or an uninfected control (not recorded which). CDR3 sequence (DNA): TGCGCCAGCAGCTTGACAACAGCTTCACCCTCCTACGAGCAGTACTTC. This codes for CASSLTTASPSYEQYF.